The 6 T cell receptor beta chains presented below share a single source sample, sequenced in a study of blood T cell repertoires in COVID-19. Sequencing used immunoSEQ multiplex PCR; TCRdb keeps in-frame clones, though not all of them. Counted here are fewer than 150,000 clones, about 84% occurring once; the ten biggest clones make up almost 6.5%. Sequencing was performed on peripheral blood. These TCRs come from a human donor in a cohort sampled during active COVID-19.

A few counts support this clone. The chain employs TRBV6-5 and TRBJ1-6, with TRBD1 identical over 7 bases. With V trimmed by 8 bases and J by 10 bases, 5 bases remained unmatched. CDR1 is MNHEY and CDR2 is SVGAGI in the germline V gene. The CDR3 contains 12 residues. The CDR3 protein is CASRQGPSPLHF. The CDR3, as DNA: TGTGCCAGCCGACAGGGCCCCTCACCCCTCCACTTT.

The gene calls are TRBV10-3 and TRBJ2-2; TRBD1 is a possible D gene (5 bases). Germline CDR1 ENHRY, CDR2 SYGVKD. The CDR3 length is 14 residues. The V gene lost 6 bases and the J gene lost 2 bases, with 10 bases spanning the gap. The CDR3 here is CAIREGVNTGELFF. The CDR3 nucleotides read TGTGCCATCAGAGAAGGGGTTAACACCGGGGAGCTGTTTTTT.

About this clone: The sample carries other DNA sequences with the same CDR3. The gene calls are TRBV7-2 and TRBJ1-2, with TRBD1 identical over 8 bases. V trimming: 5 bases; J trimming: 3 bases; junction bases outside the gene matches: 8. The germline V gene encodes CDR1 SGHTA and CDR2 FQGNSA. The CDR3 length is 15 residues. CDR3 bases: TGTGCCAGCAGCCCGCGGACAGGGACTTACTATGGCTACACCTTC. Amino acids: CASSPRTGTYYGYTF.

J is TRBJ1-4 and V is TRBV18; D uncertain. The germline V and J ends were trimmed by 3 bases and 8 bases, with 13 bases remaining between them. CDR3 length: 14 residues. From germline, CDR1 is KGHSH and CDR2 LQKENI. CDR3 sequence (DNA): TGTGCCAGCTCACCTCAAGCAAGTGAAGAAAAACTGTTTTTT. Translating gives CASSPQASEEKLFF. Full variable domain (missing parts from reference TRBV18 and TRBJ1-4): NAGVMQNPRHLVRRRGQEARLRCSPMKGHSHVYWYRQLPEEGLKFMVYLQKENIIDESGMPKERFSAEFPKEGPSILRIQQVVRGDSAAYFCASSPQASEEKLFFGSGTQLSVL.

This chain connects TRBV3-1 (or the pseudogene TRBV3-2) to TRBJ2-7; tentatively, D is TRBD1 (6 bases). Germline V lookup: CDR1 LGHDT, CDR2 YNNKEL (reference sequence). Between the trimmed V and J ends, which lost 2 bases and 0 bases, there was a span of 14 bases. The CDR3 is 16 residues long. This CDR3 is CASSQKVGTLSYEQYF. As DNA, the CDR3 is TGTGCCAGCAGCCAAAAGGTAGGGACACTCTCCTACGAGCAGTACTTC.

The chain recombines TRBV13 with TRBJ2-2; the match to TRBD2 covers 9 bases. Germline-derived CDR1 and CDR2 are PRHDT and FYEKMQ (reference sequence). The CDR3 extends over 16 amino acids. V lost 4 bases to trimming and J lost 0 bases; unmatched junction nucleotides: 3. The CDR3 DNA is TGTGCCAGCAGCTCACGCGGGGGGGCGAACACCGGGGAGCTGTTTTTT. Its translation is CASSSRGGANTGELFF.